This is a list of T cell receptor beta chains from one sample in a study of shared clonotypes between healthy human individuals. The data were produced by immunoSEQ multiplex PCR, yet TCRdb's version contains in-frame clones alone and is incomplete. The data contain hundreds of thousands of clones, 95% to 96% of them singletons. What was sequenced was naive CD8+ T cells sorted from blood. Source of these receptors: a woman younger than 45 in good health. Each CDR3 is given with its conserved first and last residue. The order of the fields is D gene, clone size, J gene, CDR3 length, V gene, CDR3 protein, CDR3 DNA. The D gene is left open where the match is weak. Size values are once, few and many counts, or a class for expanded clones, and some rows have none.

d_gene: TRBD1; abundance: NA; j_gene: TRBJ2-7; len: 15; v_gene: TRBV5-5; CDR3aa: CASSLYGTGAYEQYF; CDR3nt: TGTGCCAGCAGCTTGTATGGGACAGGGGCCTACGAGCAGTACTTC
d_gene: NA; abundance: NA; j_gene: TRBJ1-1; len: 12; v_gene: TRBV5-6; CDR3aa: CASSLTDTEAFF; CDR3nt: TGTGCCAGCAGCTTGACTGACACTGAAGCTTTCTTT
d_gene: NA; abundance: NA; j_gene: TRBJ2-7; len: 12; v_gene: TRBV6-1; CDR3aa: CASSDNAYEQYF; CDR3nt: TGTGCCAGCAGTGATAATGCCTACGAGCAGTACTTC
d_gene: NA; abundance: NA; j_gene: TRBJ1-5; len: 15; v_gene: TRBV27; CDR3aa: CASSPVRGGNQPQHF; CDR3nt: TGTGCCAGCAGTCCGGTCAGGGGAGGAAATCAGCCCCAGCATTTT
d_gene: TRBD1; abundance: few; j_gene: TRBJ2-7; len: 16; v_gene: TRBV2; CDR3aa: CASSEWDREDPYEQYF; CDR3nt: TGTGCCAGCAGTGAGTGGGACAGGGAGGACCCCTACGAGCAGTACTTC
d_gene: NA; abundance: NA; j_gene: TRBJ2-3; len: 15; v_gene: TRBV28; CDR3aa: CASSLTAASTDTQYF; CDR3nt: TGTGCCAGCAGTTTAACGGCAGCTAGCACAGATACGCAGTATTTT
d_gene: NA; abundance: NA; j_gene: TRBJ2-7; len: 15; v_gene: TRBV14; CDR3aa: CASSPQDSGPYEQYF; CDR3nt: TGTGCCAGCAGCCCCCAAGACAGTGGCCCCTACGAGCAGTACTTC
d_gene: TRBD2; abundance: NA; j_gene: TRBJ2-7; len: 14; v_gene: TRBV27; CDR3aa: CASSLRGDPYEQYF; CDR3nt: TGTGCCAGCAGTCTTCGGGGGGACCCCTACGAGCAGTACTTC
d_gene: NA; abundance: NA; j_gene: TRBJ2-2; len: 15; v_gene: TRBV25-1; CDR3aa: CASGGVAVNTGELFF; CDR3nt: TGTGCCAGCGGCGGGGTAGCGGTCAACACCGGGGAGCTGTTTTTT
d_gene: TRBD2; abundance: NA; j_gene: TRBJ2-1; len: 14; v_gene: TRBV27; CDR3aa: CASSVLAGVNEQFF; CDR3nt: TGTGCCAGCAGTGTCCTAGCGGGAGTCAATGAGCAGTTCTTC
d_gene: NA; abundance: NA; j_gene: TRBJ2-7; len: 13; v_gene: TRBV11-2; CDR3aa: CASSFSLVYEQYF; CDR3nt: TGTGCCAGCAGCTTTTCCCTGGTCTACGAGCAGTACTTC
d_gene: TRBD2; abundance: NA; j_gene: TRBJ2-7; len: 15; v_gene: TRBV29-1; CDR3aa: CSVAGGAGLSYEQYF; CDR3nt: TGCAGCGTTGCGGGGGGGGCGGGCCTCTCCTACGAGCAGTACTTC
d_gene: TRBD1; abundance: once; j_gene: TRBJ2-7; len: 16; v_gene: TRBV11-2; CDR3aa: CASSLSRDRGLYEQYF; CDR3nt: TGTGCCAGCAGCTTATCCCGGGACAGGGGGCTCTACGAGCAGTACTTC
d_gene: NA; abundance: NA; j_gene: TRBJ1-2; len: 13; v_gene: TRBV4-1; CDR3aa: CASSQAGTYGYTF; CDR3nt: TGCGCCAGCAGCCAAGCCGGAACCTATGGCTACACCTTC
d_gene: NA; abundance: NA; j_gene: TRBJ1-1; len: 13; v_gene: TRBV7-8; CDR3aa: CASSSGVGTEAFF; CDR3nt: TGTGCCAGCAGCTCAGGGGTAGGCACTGAAGCTTTCTTT
d_gene: NA; abundance: NA; j_gene: TRBJ2-7; len: 13; v_gene: TRBV27; CDR3aa: CASSLSVGWEQYF; CDR3nt: TGTGCCAGCAGTTTATCGGTCGGGTGGGAGCAGTACTTC
d_gene: NA; abundance: NA; j_gene: TRBJ2-5; len: 13; v_gene: TRBV6-6; CDR3aa: CASTGQYQETQYF; CDR3nt: TGTGCCAGCACTGGACAGTACCAAGAGACCCAGTACTTC
d_gene: TRBD2; abundance: NA; j_gene: TRBJ2-3; len: 15; v_gene: TRBV7-8; CDR3aa: CASSLGLLSTDTQYF; CDR3nt: TGTGCCAGCAGCCTGGGACTATTAAGCACAGATACGCAGTATTTT
d_gene: NA; abundance: NA; j_gene: TRBJ2-1; len: 16; v_gene: TRBV6-1; CDR3aa: CASSETLRGLNNEQFF; CDR3nt: TGTGCCAGCAGTGAGACGCTGCGGGGATTGAACAATGAGCAGTTCTTC
d_gene: NA; abundance: NA; j_gene: TRBJ2-1; len: 11; v_gene: TRBV20-1; CDR3aa: CSARSDPEQFF; CDR3nt: TGCAGTGCTAGGTCTGATCCTGAGCAGTTCTTC
d_gene: NA; abundance: NA; j_gene: TRBJ2-7; len: 15; v_gene: TRBV5-5; CDR3aa: CASSWARTPEYEQYF; CDR3nt: TGTGCCAGCAGCTGGGCGCGGACACCTGAGTACGAGCAGTACTTC
d_gene: TRBD1; abundance: NA; j_gene: TRBJ2-7; len: 13; v_gene: TRBV2; CDR3aa: CASSEGQGARAYF; CDR3nt: TGTGCCAGCAGTGAGGGACAGGGGGCACGGGCGTACTTC
d_gene: NA; abundance: NA; j_gene: TRBJ2-7; len: 15; v_gene: TRBV28; CDR3aa: CASTPLRGRTYEQYF; CDR3nt: TGTGCCAGCACACCCCTTCGAGGGCGCACCTACGAGCAGTACTTC
d_gene: NA; abundance: NA; j_gene: TRBJ2-1; len: 16; v_gene: TRBV5-6; CDR3aa: CASSPEEVGSYNEQFF; CDR3nt: TGTGCCAGCAGCCCGGAGGAGGTGGGCTCCTACAATGAGCAGTTCTTC
d_gene: NA; abundance: once; j_gene: TRBJ2-5; len: 14; v_gene: TRBV5-6; CDR3aa: CASSFQAIQETQYF; CDR3nt: TGTGCCAGCAGCTTCCAAGCGATACAAGAGACCCAGTACTTC
d_gene: TRBD2; abundance: NA; j_gene: TRBJ2-2; len: 16; v_gene: TRBV6-5; CDR3aa: CASSYPAGGRAGELFF; CDR3nt: TGTGCCAGCAGTTACCCAGCGGGAGGTCGAGCCGGGGAGCTGTTTTTT
d_gene: NA; abundance: NA; j_gene: TRBJ1-4; len: 17; v_gene: TRBV2; CDR3aa: CASSEDWEGLQGEKLFF; CDR3nt: TGTGCCAGCAGCGAAGATTGGGAGGGGTTGCAGGGTGAAAAACTGTTTTTT
d_gene: NA; abundance: once; j_gene: TRBJ2-3; len: 14; v_gene: TRBV28; CDR3aa: CASSITTNGDTQYF; CDR3nt: TGTGCCAGCAGTATTACCACGAATGGAGATACGCAGTATTTT
d_gene: TRBD2; abundance: NA; j_gene: TRBJ2-7; len: 14; v_gene: TRBV19; CDR3aa: CASSMGTSHYEQYF; CDR3nt: TGTGCCAGTAGTATGGGGACTAGTCACTACGAGCAGTACTTC
d_gene: NA; abundance: NA; j_gene: TRBJ1-1; len: 16; v_gene: TRBV14; CDR3aa: CASSPGMGLRYTEAFF; CDR3nt: TGTGCCAGCAGCCCGGGAATGGGGCTGAGGTACACTGAAGCTTTCTTT
d_gene: TRBD2; abundance: NA; j_gene: TRBJ2-5; len: 12; v_gene: TRBV28; CDR3aa: CASSPGGETQYF; CDR3nt: TGTGCCAGCAGTCCGGGGGGAGAGACCCAGTACTTC
d_gene: NA; abundance: NA; j_gene: TRBJ2-1; len: 15; v_gene: TRBV2; CDR3aa: CASSDGGAFYNEQFF; CDR3nt: TGTGCCAGCAGTGATGGGGGGGCCTTTTACAATGAGCAGTTCTTC
d_gene: NA; abundance: NA; j_gene: TRBJ2-7; len: 15; v_gene: TRBV27; CDR3aa: CASSLGQGGSYEQYF; CDR3nt: TGTGCCAGCAGCCTGGGGCAGGGGGGCTCCTACGAGCAGTACTTC
d_gene: NA; abundance: NA; j_gene: TRBJ1-1; len: 14; v_gene: TRBV29-1; CDR3aa: CSCSPAGMPTEAFF; CDR3nt: TGCAGCTGCTCCCCGGCGGGGATGCCCACTGAAGCTTTCTTT
d_gene: NA; abundance: once; j_gene: TRBJ1-3; len: 16; v_gene: TRBV6-6; CDR3aa: CASSSDLGTVGNTIYF; CDR3nt: TGTGCCAGCAGTTCCGACCTTGGGACGGTAGGAAACACCATATATTTT
d_gene: NA; abundance: NA; j_gene: TRBJ1-1; len: 15; v_gene: TRBV27; CDR3aa: CASKKRDKSNTEAFF; CDR3nt: TGTGCCAGCAAAAAACGGGACAAATCGAACACTGAAGCTTTCTTT
d_gene: NA; abundance: NA; j_gene: TRBJ2-7; len: 14; v_gene: TRBV27; CDR3aa: CASSLSQGNYEQYF; CDR3nt: TGTGCCAGCAGTTTAAGCCAGGGTAACTACGAGCAGTACTTC
d_gene: NA; abundance: NA; j_gene: TRBJ2-1; len: 13; v_gene: TRBV27; CDR3aa: CASSWGERNEQFF; CDR3nt: TGTGCCAGCAGTTGGGGGGAACGGAATGAGCAGTTCTTC
d_gene: NA; abundance: NA; j_gene: TRBJ2-7; len: 16; v_gene: TRBV7-9; CDR3aa: CASSSVTGSGSYEQYF; CDR3nt: TGTGCCAGCAGCTCCGTAACAGGGTCCGGGTCCTACGAGCAGTACTTC
d_gene: NA; abundance: NA; j_gene: TRBJ2-7; len: 15; v_gene: TRBV7-9; CDR3aa: CASSLVGGTGYEQYF; CDR3nt: TGTGCCAGCAGCCTAGTAGGGGGGACCGGCTACGAGCAGTACTTC
d_gene: TRBD2; abundance: NA; j_gene: TRBJ2-3; len: 16; v_gene: TRBV11-3; CDR3aa: CASSPRAAGGEDTQYF; CDR3nt: TGTGCCAGCAGCCCGCGGGCAGCGGGAGGCGAAGATACGCAGTATTTT
d_gene: NA; abundance: NA; j_gene: TRBJ2-5; len: 14; v_gene: TRBV29-1; CDR3aa: CSAGWAGVEETQYF; CDR3nt: TGCAGCGCCGGTTGGGCAGGAGTTGAAGAGACCCAGTACTTC